The T cell receptor (beta chain) described here comes from a study of cytomegalovirus exposure and HLA in healthy donors. This CDR3 is 14 amino acids long. Trimming cost V 2 bases and J 0 bases, with 6 bases left between them. Looked up from germline, CDR1 is SGHNT and CDR2 is YYREEE (reference sequence). A multiplex PCR was run with 60 Vbeta primers and 13 Jbeta primers. The assay was immunoSEQ multiplex PCR, and TCRdb's table has in-frame clones only and misses some. The data show about 160,000 clones, 77% seen once. The clonotype was recovered from a woman in her twenties or thirties in good health and CMV-seronegative. V and J are TRBV5-4 and TRBJ2-4; possible D gene TRBD1, 5 bases. Sequencing input: PBMCs. In DNA, the CDR3 is TGTGCCAGCAGCTTAGGGGTAGCCAAAAACATTCAGTACTTC. Translated: CASSLGVAKNIQYF.